These 25 T cell receptor beta chains were sequenced from one sample in a study of cytomegalovirus exposure and HLA in healthy donors. The PCR employed 60 Vbeta primers together with 13 Jbeta primers. Sequencing was performed with immunoSEQ multiplex PCR; in TCRdb, only in-frame clones are kept and a portion is missing. This table has 150,000 or so clones, more than 70% appearing once. Sample: PBMCs. The receptors come from a man aged 18-30 years in good health and CMV-seropositive.

This clone has just a few counts. J is TRBJ1-1 and V is TRBV6-5; D not resolved. The V gene lost 6 bases and the J gene lost 4 bases, with 12 bases spanning the gap. The CDR3 sequence is 13 residues long. Germline V gene lookup returns CDR1 MNHEY and CDR2 SVGAGI. The CDR3 DNA follows: TGTGCCAGCAGCTTCGGGGTTAGCACTGAAGCTTTCTTT. Translation: CASSFGVSTEAFF.

The chain carries TRBV2 and TRBJ1-4; 9 bases are shared with TRBD1. V lost 6 bases, J lost 6 bases, and 14 bases stayed unmatched. The CDR3 has 17 residues. Per the germline V gene, CDR1 is SNHLY and CDR2 is FYNNEI. CDR3 sequence (DNA): TGTGCCAGCAGCCATAGTTGGGACAGGGCTCGGGATGAAAAACTGTTTTTT. Residues: CASSHSWDRARDEKLFF.

The rearrangement links TRBV4-1 to TRBJ1-4; D remains ambiguous. CDR3 size: 15 residues. The V end was cut by 4 bases, the J end by 0 bases, with 9 bases between. Germline V gene lookup returns CDR1 MGHRA and CDR2 YSYEKL. DNA of the CDR3: TGCGCCAGCAGCCTAGCAGCCGCAACTAATGAAAAACTGTTTTTT. Translated: CASSLAAATNEKLFF.

This chain joins TRBV2 and TRBJ2-1; D is undetermined. Trimming pared 0 bases from V and 10 bases from J, leaving 10 bases between. CDR1 and CDR2 (germline): SNHLY, FYNNEI. The CDR3 extends over 13 amino acids. The CDR3 coding sequence is TGTGCCAGCAGTGAAGCGCCACTCAGGGAGCAGTTCTTC. It translates to CASSEAPLREQFF. Complete variable domain (other parts from reference TRBV2 and TRBJ2-1): EPEVTQTPSHQVTQMGQEVILRCVPISNHLYFYWYRQILGQKVEFLVSFYNNEISEKSEIFDDQFSVERPDGSNFTLKIRSTKLEDSAMYFCASSEAPLREQFFGPGTRLTVL.

V gene TRBV7-2 combines with J gene TRBJ2-5, with D perhaps matching TRBD2 (6 bases). CDR1 and CDR2 (germline): SGHTA, FQGNSA. Trimming stripped 0 bases from V and 7 bases from J, with 12 bases between. CDR3 length: 14 residues. CDR3 residues: CASSLALGGGTQYF. The CDR3 region has the DNA TGTGCCAGCAGCTTAGCCTTGGGGGGTGGGACCCAGTACTTC.

This clone was seen only once. The J gene is TRBJ2-1, the V gene TRBV6-4; D is perhaps TRBD2 (6 bases). The CDR3 totals 13 residues. V shed 8 bases and J shed 8 bases, with 16 bases lying between them. CDR1 MRHNA and CDR2 SNTAGT come from the germline V gene. This chain's CDR3 is CASRGPGEDEQFF. The DNA of the CDR3 is TGTGCCAGCCGGGGACCCGGGGAGGATGAGCAGTTCTTC.

This chain links TRBV28 with TRBJ2-1; 9 bases fit TRBD2. Germline values: CDR1 MDHEN, CDR2 SYDVKM. The CDR3 loop spans 14 amino acids. Unmatched junction bases numbered 5, after V lost 7 bases and J lost 4 bases. The CDR3 region has the DNA TGTGCCAGCATCCAGACTAGCGGATACAATGAGCAGTTCTTC. The encoded protein is CASIQTSGYNEQFF. The complete variable domain, with remaining parts taken from reference TRBV28 and TRBJ2-1, reads DVKVTQSSRYLVKRTGEKVFLECVQDMDHENMFWYRQDPGLGLRLIYFSYDVKMKEKGDIPEGYSVSREKKERFSLILESASTNQTSMYLCASIQTSGYNEQFFGPGTRLTVL.

V gene TRBV7-8 combines with J gene TRBJ2-7; 8 nucleotides match TRBD2. CDR1 and CDR2 from the germline V gene are SGHVS and FQNEAQ. This CDR3 has 15 amino acids. V was clipped by 3 bases and J by 3 bases; unmatched bases: 7. The CDR3 sequence: CASSFAPGGDYEQYF. The CDR3 nucleotides read TGTGCCAGCAGCTTCGCGCCGGGAGGGGACTACGAGCAGTACTTC.

CDR3 sequence (DNA): TGTGCCAGCTCACCACCTAGCGGCGAGCAGTACTTC. This translates into CASSPPSGEQYF. The J gene is TRBJ2-7, the V gene TRBV18; D is perhaps TRBD2 (6 bases). CDR3 length: 12 residues. Trimming stripped 0 bases from V and 6 bases from J, with 6 bases between. CDR1 and CDR2 from the germline V gene are KGHSH and LQKENI.

The chain uses TRBV5-6 and TRBJ2-1; TRBD1 is a possible D gene (7 bases). Trimming pared 3 bases from V and 4 bases from J, leaving 17 bases between. CDR3 length equals 16 residues. CDR1 SGHDT and CDR2 YYEEEE come from the germline V gene. The CDR3 is CASSYGSGGSYNEQFF. The CDR3, as DNA: TGTGCCAGCAGCTACGGTTCAGGGGGGAGTTACAATGAGCAGTTCTTC. The complete variable domain, with remaining parts taken from reference TRBV5-6 and TRBJ2-1, reads DAGVTQSPTHLIKTRGQQVTLRCSPKSGHDTVSWYQQALGQGPQFIFQYYEEEERQRGNFPDRFSGHQFPNYSSELNVNALLLGDSALYLCASSYGSGGSYNEQFFGPGTRLTVL.

The CDR3 DNA reads as TGTGCCAGCAGTTTTCTCATCAAGGGACAGGCGGGCTACACCTTC. This gives the protein CASSFLIKGQAGYTF. This chain joins TRBV28 and TRBJ1-2; TRBD1 matches at 8 bases. Germline V gene lookup returns CDR1 MDHEN and CDR2 SYDVKM. The CDR3 is made up of 15 amino acids. With 3 bases clipped from V and 8 bases from J, the junction kept 11 bases outside the gene matches.

In this sample, this clone turned up once. V is TRBV6-5 and J is TRBJ1-2; D uncertain. The CDR3 has 13 residues. Per the germline V gene, CDR1 is MNHEY and CDR2 is SVGAGI. V lost 0 bases and J 8 bases, leaving 10 bases between the germline ends. CDR3 coding DNA: TGTGCCAGCAGTTACTCAGTAGCTTCGGGCTACACCTTC. Protein sequence: CASSYSVASGYTF.

This clone was counted once. This chain uses TRBV14 with TRBJ2-5, with D unclear. This CDR3 comprises 12 residues. V was clipped by 1 base and J by 3 bases, with 3 bases between them. Germline CDR1 and CDR2: SGHDN and FVKESK. The CDR3 loop reads CASSQGEETQYF. DNA of the CDR3: TGTGCCAGCAGCCAAGGAGAAGAGACCCAGTACTTC.

This clone was detected a few times. The genes are TRBV29-1 and TRBJ2-1; 8 bases fit TRBD2. The length of the CDR3 is 13 residues. Germline values: CDR1 SQVTM, CDR2 ANQGSEA. J was trimmed by 3 bases and V by 6 bases; bases with no gene match: 4. The CDR3 protein is CSVSGRYYNEQFF. The CDR3 region has the DNA TGCAGCGTCAGCGGGAGATACTACAATGAGCAGTTCTTC.

V gene TRBV5-1 combines with J gene TRBJ1-2, with 9 positions matching TRBD1. The CDR3 loop spans 15 amino acids. Unmatched junction bases numbered 7, after V lost 1 base and J lost 6 bases. Per germline, CDR1 SGHRS and CDR2 YFSETQ. The CDR3 region is CASSLSRTGVDGYTF. CDR3 nucleotides: TGCGCCAGCAGCTTGTCTAGGACAGGGGTCGATGGCTACACCTTC.

V and J are TRBV7-6 and TRBJ2-7, with 7 positions matching TRBD2. Germline trimming cut 1 base from V and 0 bases from J; bases unmatched to any gene: 9. The CDR3 contains 17 residues. In germline, CDR1 is SGHVS, CDR2 FNYEAQ. The CDR3 nucleotides are TGTGCCAGCAGCTTAGATCTAGCGGCCGCGAGCTCCTACGAGCAGTACTTC. This codes for CASSLDLAAASSYEQYF.

This chain uses TRBV30 with TRBJ2-3, with 11 bases identical to TRBD1. Per the germline V gene, CDR1 is GTSNPN and CDR2 is SVGIG (reference sequence). This CDR3 contains 14 residues. Losses at the gene ends were 7 bases for V and 4 bases for J; bases not matched to a gene: 7. The CDR3 DNA sequence: TGTGCCTCCTCGGACAGGGGGCAGGCAGATACGCAGTATTTT. This translates into CASSDRGQADTQYF.

Concerning this clone itself: Germline and junction disagree at one end, which may indicate a read error. This chain joins TRBV19 and TRBJ2-3; 9 bases fit TRBD2. This CDR3 comprises 16 residues. Germline V gives CDR1 LNHDA, CDR2 SQIVND (reference sequence). The DNA of the CDR3 is TGTGCCCGTAGTATTTTAGCGGGAGACCCCACAGATACGCAGTATTTT. This encodes CARSILAGDPTDTQYF.

The chain uses TRBV2 and TRBJ2-1; unclear D gene. The germline gives CDR1 SNHLY, CDR2 FYNNEI. Trimming took off 3 bases at V and 8 bases at J, with 14 bases between the two ends. The CDR3 runs to 14 residues. CDR3 DNA sequence: TGTGCCAGCAGTGATTCCCGAGGTGTGGATGAGCAGTTCTTC. Translation: CASSDSRGVDEQFF.

The chain uses TRBV29-1 and TRBJ2-7, with TRBD1 identical over 8 bases. Germline CDR1 and CDR2: SQVTM and ANQGSEA. The CDR3 sequence is 13 residues long. With 4 bases clipped from V and 5 bases from J, the junction kept 7 bases outside the gene matches. The CDR3 DNA reads TGCAGCGTTGTCCCCGGACAGGGCCACGAGCAGTACTTC. Amino acids: CSVVPGQGHEQYF.

The chain is built from TRBV4-1 and TRBJ1-2; 9 nucleotides align to TRBD1. The ends lost 1 base at V and 8 bases at J; junction bases unmatched: 17. CDR3 length: 18 residues. Germline V gene data show CDR1 as MGHRA and CDR2 as YSYEKL. CDR3 DNA: TGCGCCAGCAGCCAAGTCGGGGCCCCGGGACAGGGACGTCAGGGCTACACCTTC. This sequence encodes CASSQVGAPGQGRQGYTF.

This clone was found a few times. The chain is built from TRBV7-6 and TRBJ2-7; 8 positions agree with TRBD1. Germline V gene data show CDR1 as SGHVS and CDR2 as FNYEAQ. The CDR3 has 15 amino acids. J lost 3 bases, V lost 5 bases, and 9 bases had no gene match. In nucleotides, the CDR3 is TGTGCCAGCAGCCCCGGACAGGGACCCCACTACGAGCAGTACTTC. Translation gives CASSPGQGPHYEQYF.

This clone is a singleton in its sample. The missing conserved phenylalanine or tryptophan at the end of this CDR3 makes a read error likely. The chain couples TRBV29-1 to TRBJ1-1; unclear D gene. From germline, CDR1 is SQVTM and CDR2 ANQGSEA. Trimming took 4 bases from V and 4 from J, leaving 13 bases between them. This CDR3 comprises 13 residues. The CDR3 protein is CSVAPTAATEAFL. Written as DNA, the CDR3 is TGCAGCGTTGCTCCCACAGCCGCCACTGAAGCTTTCCTT.

This clone has only one observation. This chain links TRBV27 with TRBJ1-2, with 7 bases fitting TRBD1. The germline V gene has CDR1 MNHEY and CDR2 SMNVEV (reference sequence). The CDR3 consists of 13 residues. The V and J ends lost 3 bases and 6 bases, in that order; junction bases with no gene match: 4. CDR3 loop: CASSLTGNNGYTF. The CDR3 DNA is TGTGCCAGCAGTTTGACAGGGAACAATGGCTACACCTTC.

This clone was detected only a few times. The chain links TRBV28 to TRBJ1-1; D is unclear. Germline V CDR1 and CDR2: MDHEN, SYDVKM. V lost 5 bases to trimming and J lost 1 base, with 8 bases between them. The CDR3 sequence is 13 residues long. The CDR3 sequence is CASSRLPNTEAFF. The DNA of the CDR3 is TGTGCCAGCAGTCGCCTACCGAACACTGAAGCTTTCTTT.